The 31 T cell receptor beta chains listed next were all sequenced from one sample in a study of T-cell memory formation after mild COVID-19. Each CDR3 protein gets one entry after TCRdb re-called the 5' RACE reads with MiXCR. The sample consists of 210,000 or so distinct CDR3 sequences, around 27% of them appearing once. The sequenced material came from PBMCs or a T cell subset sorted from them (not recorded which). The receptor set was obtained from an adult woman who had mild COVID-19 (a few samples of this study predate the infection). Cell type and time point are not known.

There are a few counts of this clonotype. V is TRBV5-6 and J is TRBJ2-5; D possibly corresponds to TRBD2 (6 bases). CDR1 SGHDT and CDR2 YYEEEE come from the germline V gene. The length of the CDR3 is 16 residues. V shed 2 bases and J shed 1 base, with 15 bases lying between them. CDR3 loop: CASSFEAGGTQETQYF. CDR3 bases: TGTGCCAGCAGCTTTGAAGCTGGGGGGACCCAAGAGACCCAGTACTTC.

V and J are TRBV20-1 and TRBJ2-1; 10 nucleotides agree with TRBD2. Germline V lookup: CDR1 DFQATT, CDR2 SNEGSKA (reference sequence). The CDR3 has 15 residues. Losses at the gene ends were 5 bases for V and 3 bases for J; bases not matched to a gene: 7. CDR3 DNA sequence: TGCAGTGCTCCGAATCTAGCGGGGGACTACAATGAGCAGTTCTTC. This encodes CSAPNLAGDYNEQFF.

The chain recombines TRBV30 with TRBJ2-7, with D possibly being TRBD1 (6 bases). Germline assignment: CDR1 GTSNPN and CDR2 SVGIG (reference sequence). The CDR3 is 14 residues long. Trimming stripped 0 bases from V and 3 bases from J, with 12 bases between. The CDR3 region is CAWSVPTGYYEQYF. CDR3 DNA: TGTGCCTGGAGTGTACCGACAGGATACTACGAGCAGTACTTC.

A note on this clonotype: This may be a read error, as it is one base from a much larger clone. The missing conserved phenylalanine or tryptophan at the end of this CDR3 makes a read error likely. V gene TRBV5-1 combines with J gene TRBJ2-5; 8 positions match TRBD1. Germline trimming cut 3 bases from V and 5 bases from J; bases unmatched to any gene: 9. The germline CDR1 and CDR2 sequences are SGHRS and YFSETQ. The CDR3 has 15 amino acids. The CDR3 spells CASSSAQGGQETQYL. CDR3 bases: TGCGCCAGCAGCTCCGCACAGGGGGGCCAGGAGACCCAGTACTTA.

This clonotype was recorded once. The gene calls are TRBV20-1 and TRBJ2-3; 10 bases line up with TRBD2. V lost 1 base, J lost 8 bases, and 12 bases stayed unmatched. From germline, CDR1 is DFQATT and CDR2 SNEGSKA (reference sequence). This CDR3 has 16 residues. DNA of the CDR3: TGCAGTGCTAGAGTAAAGCGGGGGGGCCGGGCAGGTACGCAGTATTTT. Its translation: CSARVKRGGRAGTQYF.

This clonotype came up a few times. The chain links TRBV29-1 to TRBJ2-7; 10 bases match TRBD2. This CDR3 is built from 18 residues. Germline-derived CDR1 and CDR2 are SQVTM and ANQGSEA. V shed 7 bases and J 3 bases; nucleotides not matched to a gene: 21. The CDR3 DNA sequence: TGCAGCGCCCGACCGGGGATAGCGGGAGGCAGGACGGACTACGAGCAGTACTTC. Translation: CSARPGIAGGRTDYEQYF.

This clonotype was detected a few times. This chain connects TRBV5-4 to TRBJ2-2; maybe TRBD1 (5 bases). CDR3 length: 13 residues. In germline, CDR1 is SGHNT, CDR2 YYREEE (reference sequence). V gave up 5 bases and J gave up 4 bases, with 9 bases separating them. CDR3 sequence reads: CASRRQSTGELFF. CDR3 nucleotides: TGTGCCAGCAGAAGACAGAGCACCGGGGAGCTGTTTTTT.

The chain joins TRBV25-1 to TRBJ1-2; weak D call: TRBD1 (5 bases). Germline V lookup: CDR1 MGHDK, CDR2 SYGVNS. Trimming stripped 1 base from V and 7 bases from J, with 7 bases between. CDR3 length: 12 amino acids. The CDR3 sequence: CASSESGPGYTF. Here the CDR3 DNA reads TGTGCCAGCAGTGAATCGGGGCCTGGCTACACCTTC.

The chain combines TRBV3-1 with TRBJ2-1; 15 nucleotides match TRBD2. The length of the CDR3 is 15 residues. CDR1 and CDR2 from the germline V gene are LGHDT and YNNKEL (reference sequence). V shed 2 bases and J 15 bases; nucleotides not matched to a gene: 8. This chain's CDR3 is CASSQPGTSGGPRFF. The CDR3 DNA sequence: TGTGCCAGCAGCCAACCCGGGACTAGCGGGGGGCCACGGTTCTTC.

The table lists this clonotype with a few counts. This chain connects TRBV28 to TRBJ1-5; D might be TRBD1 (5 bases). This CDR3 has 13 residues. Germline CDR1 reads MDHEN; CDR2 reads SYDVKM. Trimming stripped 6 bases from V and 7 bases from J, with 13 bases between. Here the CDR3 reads CASRVGGEQPQHF. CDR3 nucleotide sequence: TGTGCCAGCAGGGTCGGGGGGGAGCAGCCCCAGCATTTT.

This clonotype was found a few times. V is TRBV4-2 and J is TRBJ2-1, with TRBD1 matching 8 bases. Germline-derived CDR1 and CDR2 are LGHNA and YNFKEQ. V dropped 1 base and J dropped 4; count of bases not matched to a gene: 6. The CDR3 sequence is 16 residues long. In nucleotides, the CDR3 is TGTGCCAGCAGCCAAGGGACAGGGACCCTATACAATGAGCAGTTCTTC. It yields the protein CASSQGTGTLYNEQFF.

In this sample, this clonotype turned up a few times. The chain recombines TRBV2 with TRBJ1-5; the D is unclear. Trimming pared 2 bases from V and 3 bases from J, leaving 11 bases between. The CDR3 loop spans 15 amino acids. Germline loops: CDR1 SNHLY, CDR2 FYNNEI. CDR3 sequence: CASSEFGKANQPQHF. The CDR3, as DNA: TGTGCCAGCAGTGAATTCGGGAAGGCCAATCAGCCCCAGCATTTT. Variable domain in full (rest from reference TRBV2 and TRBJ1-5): EPEVTQTPSHQVTQMGQEVILRCVPISNHLYFYWYRQILGQKVEFLVSFYNNEISEKSEIFDDQFSVERPDGSNFTLKIRSTKLEDSAMYFCASSEFGKANQPQHFGDGTRLSIL.

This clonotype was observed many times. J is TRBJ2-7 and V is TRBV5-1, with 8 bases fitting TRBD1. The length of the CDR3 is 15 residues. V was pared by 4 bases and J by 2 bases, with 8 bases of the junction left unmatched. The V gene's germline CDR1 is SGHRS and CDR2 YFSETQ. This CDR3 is CASSAGQGATYEQYF. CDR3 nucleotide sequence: TGCGCCAGCAGCGCGGGCCAGGGGGCGACCTACGAGCAGTACTTC.

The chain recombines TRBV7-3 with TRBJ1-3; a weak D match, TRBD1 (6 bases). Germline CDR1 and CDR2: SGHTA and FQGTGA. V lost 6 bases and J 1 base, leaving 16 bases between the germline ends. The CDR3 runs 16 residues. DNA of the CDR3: TGTGCCAGCAGTTTTACCGAGGGGGATTCTGGAAACACCATATATTTT. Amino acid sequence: CASSFTEGDSGNTIYF.

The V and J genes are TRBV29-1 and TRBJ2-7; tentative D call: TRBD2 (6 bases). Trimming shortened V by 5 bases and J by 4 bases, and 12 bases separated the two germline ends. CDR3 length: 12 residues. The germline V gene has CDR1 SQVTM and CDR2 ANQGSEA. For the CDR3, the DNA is TGCAGCGTTCCCGGACGGGAGTACGAGCAGTACTTC. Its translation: CSVPGREYEQYF.

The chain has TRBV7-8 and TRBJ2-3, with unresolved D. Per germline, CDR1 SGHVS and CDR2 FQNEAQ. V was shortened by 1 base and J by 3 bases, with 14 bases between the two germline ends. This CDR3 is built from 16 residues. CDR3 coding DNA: TGTGCCAGCAGCTTAGGAGCTCTCCGTCTAACAGATACGCAGTATTTT. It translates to CASSLGALRLTDTQYF.

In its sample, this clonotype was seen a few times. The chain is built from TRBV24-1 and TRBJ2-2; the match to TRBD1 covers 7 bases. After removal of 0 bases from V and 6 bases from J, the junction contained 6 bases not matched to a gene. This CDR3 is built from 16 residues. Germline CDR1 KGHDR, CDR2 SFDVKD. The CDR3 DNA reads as TGTGCCACCAGTGATTTGACAGGGGAAGTAGCCGGGGAGCTGTTTTTT. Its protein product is CATSDLTGEVAGELFF.

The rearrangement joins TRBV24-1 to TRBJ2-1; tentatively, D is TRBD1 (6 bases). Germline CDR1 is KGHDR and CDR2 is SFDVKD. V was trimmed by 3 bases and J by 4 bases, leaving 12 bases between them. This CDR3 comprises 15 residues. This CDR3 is CATSDRTAEYNEQFF. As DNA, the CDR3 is TGTGCCACCAGTGATAGGACAGCCGAATACAATGAGCAGTTCTTC.

As DNA, the CDR3 is TGCGCCAGCAGTAGGGGGGTGTTACACACAGATACGCAGTATTTT. As protein: CASSRGVLHTDTQYF. The V call is TRBV5-1, the J call TRBJ2-3, with D perhaps matching TRBD1 or TRBD2 (6 bases each). V was cut by 5 bases and J by 2 bases, with 15 bases left in between. Per germline, CDR1 SGHRS and CDR2 YFSETQ. The CDR3 runs to 15 residues.

The CDR3, as DNA: TGTGCCAGCTCACCAGCCTCCCCTGGGGCCAACGTCCTGACTTTC. It codes for CASSPASPGANVLTF. The gene calls are TRBV18 and TRBJ2-6; unclear D gene. Germline V lookup: CDR1 KGHSH, CDR2 LQKENI. The CDR3 runs to 15 residues. Trimming took 2 bases from V and 2 from J, leaving 7 bases between them. Using reference TRBV18 and TRBJ2-6 for the parts outside the CDR3, the full variable domain is NAGVMQNPRHLVRRRGQEARLRCSPMKGHSHVYWYRQLPEEGLKFMVYLQKENIIDESGMPKERFSAEFPKEGPSILRIQQVVRGDSAAYFCASSPASPGANVLTFGAGSRLTVL.

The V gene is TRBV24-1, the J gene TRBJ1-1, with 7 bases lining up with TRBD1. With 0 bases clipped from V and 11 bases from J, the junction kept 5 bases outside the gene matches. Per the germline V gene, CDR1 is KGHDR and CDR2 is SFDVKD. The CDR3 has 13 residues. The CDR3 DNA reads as TGTGCCACCAGTGATTTGCAGGGGGTGGAGGCTTTCTTT. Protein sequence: CATSDLQGVEAFF.

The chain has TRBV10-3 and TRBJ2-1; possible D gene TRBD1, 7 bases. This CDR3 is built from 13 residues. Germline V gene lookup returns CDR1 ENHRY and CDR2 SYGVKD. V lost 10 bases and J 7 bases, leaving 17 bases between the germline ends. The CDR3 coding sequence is TGTGCCACCCGGAGGGGGCCAGGGAATGAGCAGTTCTTC. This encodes CATRRGPGNEQFF.

As DNA, the CDR3 is TGTGCCAGCAGGGCCACGACAGGTTCCTACGAGCAGTACTTC. Translation gives CASRATTGSYEQYF. The rearrangement links TRBV6-6 to TRBJ2-7; maybe TRBD1 (6 bases). V lost 6 bases to trimming and J lost 1 base, with 13 bases between them. The CDR3 is 14 amino acids. The germline V gene encodes CDR1 MNHNY and CDR2 SVGAGI (reference sequence).

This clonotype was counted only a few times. For the CDR3, the DNA is TGTGCCAGCAGCTTAAGACAGATGAACACTGAAGCTTTCTTT. Its translation: CASSLRQMNTEAFF. V is TRBV7-8 and J is TRBJ1-1; possibly TRBD1 for D (5 bases). The CDR3 contains 14 residues. Per the germline V gene, CDR1 is SGHVS and CDR2 is FQNEAQ. V lost 2 bases to trimming and J lost 0 bases, with 7 bases between them.

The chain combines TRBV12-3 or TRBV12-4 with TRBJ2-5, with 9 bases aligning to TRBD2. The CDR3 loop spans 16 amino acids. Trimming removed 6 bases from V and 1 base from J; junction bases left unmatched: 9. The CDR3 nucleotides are TGTGCCAGCAGCGGAGGTGTAGCGGGGGCCCAAGAGACCCAGTACTTC. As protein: CASSGGVAGAQETQYF.

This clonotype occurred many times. The CDR3 here is CASSYSWGAGELFF. In DNA, the CDR3 is TGTGCCAGCAGTTACTCGTGGGGTGCCGGGGAGCTGTTTTTT. This chain connects TRBV6-6 to TRBJ2-2; no clear D. This CDR3 has 14 amino acids. Trimming pared 0 bases from V and 6 bases from J, leaving 8 bases between. CDR1 MNHNY and CDR2 SVGAGI come from the germline V gene (reference sequence).

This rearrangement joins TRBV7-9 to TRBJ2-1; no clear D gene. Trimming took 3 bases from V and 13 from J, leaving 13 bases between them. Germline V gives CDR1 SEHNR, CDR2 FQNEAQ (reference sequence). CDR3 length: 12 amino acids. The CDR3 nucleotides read TGTGCCAGCAGCTTCAAGGATTTGGTCCAGTTCTTC. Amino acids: CASSFKDLVQFF.

The DNA of the CDR3 is TGTGCCAGCAGTTACTCGGGGGCGCACGAGCAGTTCTTC. This encodes CASSYSGAHEQFF. The chain joins TRBV6-2 or TRBV6-3 to TRBJ2-1, with D perhaps TRBD1 (6 bases). Per germline, CDR1 MNHEY and CDR2 SVGEGT. Trimming shortened V by 0 bases and J by 10 bases, and 10 bases separated the two germline ends. The CDR3 length is 13 residues.

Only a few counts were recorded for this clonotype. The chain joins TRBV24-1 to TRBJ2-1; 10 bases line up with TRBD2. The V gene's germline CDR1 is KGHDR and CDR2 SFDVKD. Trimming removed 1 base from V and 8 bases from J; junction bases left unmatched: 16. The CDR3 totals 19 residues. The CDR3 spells CATSDFKREGVPRGDEQFF. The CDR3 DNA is TGTGCCACCAGTGATTTCAAGCGGGAGGGCGTCCCCCGGGGGGATGAGCAGTTCTTC.

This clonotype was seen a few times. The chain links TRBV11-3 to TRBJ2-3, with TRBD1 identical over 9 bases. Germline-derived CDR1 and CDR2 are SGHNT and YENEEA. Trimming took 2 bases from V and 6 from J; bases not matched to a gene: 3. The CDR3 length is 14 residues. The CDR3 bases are TGTGCCAGCAGCTTAAGGACAGGGGAGGATACGCAGTATTTT. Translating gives CASSLRTGEDTQYF.

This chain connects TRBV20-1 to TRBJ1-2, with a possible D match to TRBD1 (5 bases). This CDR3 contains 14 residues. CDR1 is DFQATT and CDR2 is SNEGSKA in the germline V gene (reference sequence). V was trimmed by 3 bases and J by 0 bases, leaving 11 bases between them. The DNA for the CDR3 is TGCAGTGCTAGGGAAACGGGGGCTAACTATGGCTACACCTTC. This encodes CSARETGANYGYTF.